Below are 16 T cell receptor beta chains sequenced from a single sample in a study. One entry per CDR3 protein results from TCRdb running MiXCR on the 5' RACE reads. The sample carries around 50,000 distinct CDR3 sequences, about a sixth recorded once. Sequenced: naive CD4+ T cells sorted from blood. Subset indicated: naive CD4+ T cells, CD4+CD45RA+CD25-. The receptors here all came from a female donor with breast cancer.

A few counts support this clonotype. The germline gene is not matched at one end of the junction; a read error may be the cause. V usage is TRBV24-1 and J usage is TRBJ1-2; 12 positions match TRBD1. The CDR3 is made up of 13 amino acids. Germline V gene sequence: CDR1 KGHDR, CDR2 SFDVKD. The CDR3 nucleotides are TGTGTCACCAGGGGACAGGGGGCCAATGGCTACACCTTC. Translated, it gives CVTRGQGANGYTF.

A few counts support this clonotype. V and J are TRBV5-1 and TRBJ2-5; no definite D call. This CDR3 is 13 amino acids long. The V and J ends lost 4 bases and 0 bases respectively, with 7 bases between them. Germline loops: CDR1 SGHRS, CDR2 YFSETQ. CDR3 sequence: CASSRENQETQYF. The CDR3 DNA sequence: TGCGCCAGCAGCAGGGAAAACCAAGAGACCCAGTACTTC. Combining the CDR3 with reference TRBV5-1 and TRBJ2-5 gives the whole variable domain KAGVTQTPRYLIKTRGQQVTLSCSPISGHRSVSWYQQTPGQGLQFLFEYFSETQRNKGNFPGRFSGRQFSNSRSEMNVSTLELGDSALYLCASSRENQETQYFGPGTRLLVL.

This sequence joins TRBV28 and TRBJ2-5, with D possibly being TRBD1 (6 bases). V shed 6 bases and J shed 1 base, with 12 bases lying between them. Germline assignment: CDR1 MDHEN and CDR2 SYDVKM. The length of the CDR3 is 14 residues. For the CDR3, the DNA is TGTGCCAGCAGCCCACAGGGAACCCAAGAGACCCAGTACTTC. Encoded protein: CASSPQGTQETQYF.

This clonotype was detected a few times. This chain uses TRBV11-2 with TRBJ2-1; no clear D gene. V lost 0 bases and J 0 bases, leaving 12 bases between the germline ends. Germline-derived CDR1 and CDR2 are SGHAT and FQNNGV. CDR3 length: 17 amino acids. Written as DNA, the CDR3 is TGTGCCAGCAGCTTAGAGGTGACGGGCTTCTCCTACAATGAGCAGTTCTTC. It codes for CASSLEVTGFSYNEQFF.

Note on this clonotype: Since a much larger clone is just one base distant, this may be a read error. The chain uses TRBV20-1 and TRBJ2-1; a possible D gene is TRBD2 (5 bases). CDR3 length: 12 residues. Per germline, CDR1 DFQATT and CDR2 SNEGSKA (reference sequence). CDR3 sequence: CSAWGDVGERFF. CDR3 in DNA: TGCAGTGCTTGGGGAGACGTTGGTGAGCGGTTCTTC.

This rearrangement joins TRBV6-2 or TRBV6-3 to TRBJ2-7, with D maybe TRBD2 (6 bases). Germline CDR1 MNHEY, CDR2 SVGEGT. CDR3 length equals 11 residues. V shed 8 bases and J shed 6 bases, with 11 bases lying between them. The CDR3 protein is CASGTFSEQYF. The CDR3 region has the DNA TGTGCCAGCGGGACTTTCTCCGAGCAGTACTTC.

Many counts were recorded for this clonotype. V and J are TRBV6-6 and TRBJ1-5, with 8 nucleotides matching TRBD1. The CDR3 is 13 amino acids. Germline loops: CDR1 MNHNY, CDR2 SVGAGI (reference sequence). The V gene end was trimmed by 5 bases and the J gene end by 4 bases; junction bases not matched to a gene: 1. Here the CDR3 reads CASSDRGNQPQHF. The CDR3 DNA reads TGTGCCAGCAGTGACAGGGGAAATCAGCCCCAGCATTTT.

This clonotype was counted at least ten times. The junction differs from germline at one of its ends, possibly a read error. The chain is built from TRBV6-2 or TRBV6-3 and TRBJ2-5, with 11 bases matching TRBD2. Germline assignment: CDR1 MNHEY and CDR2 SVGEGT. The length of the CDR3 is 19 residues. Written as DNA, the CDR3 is TGTGCCAGCAGTAACTCGGAAGACCCGGGACTAGCGGTAAAAGAGACCCAGTACTTC. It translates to CASSNSEDPGLAVKETQYF.

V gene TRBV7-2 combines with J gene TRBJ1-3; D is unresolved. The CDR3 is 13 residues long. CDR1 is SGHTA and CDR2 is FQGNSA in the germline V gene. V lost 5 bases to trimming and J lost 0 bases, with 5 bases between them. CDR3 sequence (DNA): TGTGCCAGCAGCCCCTCCTCTGGAAACACCATATATTTT. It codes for CASSPSSGNTIYF.

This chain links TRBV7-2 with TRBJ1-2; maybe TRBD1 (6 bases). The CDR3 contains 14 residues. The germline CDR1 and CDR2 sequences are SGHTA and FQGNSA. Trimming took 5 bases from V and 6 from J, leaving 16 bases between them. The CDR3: CASSAARTENGYTF. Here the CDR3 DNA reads TGTGCCAGCAGCGCCGCCCGGACAGAAAATGGCTACACCTTC.

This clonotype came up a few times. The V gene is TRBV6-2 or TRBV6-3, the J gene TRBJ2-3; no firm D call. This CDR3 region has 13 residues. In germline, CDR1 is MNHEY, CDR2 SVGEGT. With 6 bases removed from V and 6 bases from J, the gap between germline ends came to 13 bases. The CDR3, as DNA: TGTGCCAGCAGCCAGAGAAGGTTTGATACGCAGTATTTT. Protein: CASSQRRFDTQYF.

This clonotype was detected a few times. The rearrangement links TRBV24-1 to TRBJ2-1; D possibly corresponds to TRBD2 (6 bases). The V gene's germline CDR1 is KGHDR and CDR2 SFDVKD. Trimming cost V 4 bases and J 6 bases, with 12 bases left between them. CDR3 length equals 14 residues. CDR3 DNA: TGTGCCACCAGTGACACGCAGACTAGCAATGAGCAGTTCTTC. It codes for CATSDTQTSNEQFF.

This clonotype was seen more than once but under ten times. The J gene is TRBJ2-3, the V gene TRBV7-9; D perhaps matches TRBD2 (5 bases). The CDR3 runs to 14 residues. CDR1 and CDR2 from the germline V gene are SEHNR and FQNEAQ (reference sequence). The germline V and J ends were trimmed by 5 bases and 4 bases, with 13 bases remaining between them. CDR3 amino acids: CASSRDLSADTQYF. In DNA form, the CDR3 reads TGTGCCAGCAGCCGAGACCTTAGCGCAGATACGCAGTATTTT. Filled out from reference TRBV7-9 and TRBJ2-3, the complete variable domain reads DTGVSQNPRHKITKRGQNVTFRCDPISEHNRLYWYRQTLGQGPEFLTYFQNEAQLEKSRLLSDRFSAERPKGSFSTLEIQRTEQGDSAMYLCASSRDLSADTQYFGPGTRLTVL.

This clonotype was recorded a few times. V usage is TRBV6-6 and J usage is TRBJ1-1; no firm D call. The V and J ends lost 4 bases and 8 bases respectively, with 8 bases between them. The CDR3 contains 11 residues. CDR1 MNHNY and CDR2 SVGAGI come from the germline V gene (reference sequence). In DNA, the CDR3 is TGTGCCAGCAGTTTCCCAGGAGAAGCTTTCTTT. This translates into CASSFPGEAFF.

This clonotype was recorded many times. The CDR3 protein is CASSSQPGRGDYGYTF. For the CDR3, the DNA is TGTGCCAGCAGCTCCCAACCTGGAAGGGGGGACTATGGCTACACCTTC. V and J are TRBV7-2 and TRBJ1-2; TRBD1 might be the D (6 bases). There are 16 residues in the CDR3. The V gene lost 4 bases and the J gene lost 3 bases, with 18 bases spanning the gap. Germline V lookup: CDR1 SGHTA, CDR2 FQGNSA.

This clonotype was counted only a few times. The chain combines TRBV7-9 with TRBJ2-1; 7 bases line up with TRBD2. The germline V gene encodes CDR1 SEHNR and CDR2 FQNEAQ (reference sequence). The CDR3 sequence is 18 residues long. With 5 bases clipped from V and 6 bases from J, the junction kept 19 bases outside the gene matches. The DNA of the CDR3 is TGTGCCAGCAGCCAAGAGTCTCCCGCGGGAGAGAACGGCAATGAGCAGTTCTTC. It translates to CASSQESPAGENGNEQFF.